This TCR beta chain is drawn from a study of shared clonotypes between healthy human individuals. Repertoires were generated with immunoSEQ multiplex PCR, while TCRdb's copy carries only in-frame clones and drops some. This table holds some 2,400,000 clones, nearly 97% found once. V dropped 6 bases and J dropped 8 bases, with 10 bases sitting between them. This CDR3 contains 12 residues. The germline V gene has CDR1 SNHLY and CDR2 FYNNEI. The material sequenced was naive CD4+ T cells sorted from blood. Subset: CD45RA+ positively selected. The source of this sequence is a man aged 18 to 30 in good health. The gene calls are TRBV2 and TRBJ1-4; the D gene is possibly TRBD1 (6 bases). The CDR3 is CASRQGTEKLFF. Written as DNA, the CDR3 is TGTGCCAGCAGACAGGGCACCGAAAAACTGTTTTTT.